Listed below are T cell receptor beta chains from one sample, sequenced in a study of T-cell reconstitution after alpha-beta-depleted transplantation in children. TCRdb reprocessed the PCR reads via MiXCR and lists one record per CDR3 protein. The sample records about 200,000 distinct CDR3 sequences, roughly 15% being singletons. Sequenced here: PBMCs from the stem cell graft donor, sampled from the stem cell graft. Every receptor here comes from a human donor who donated a stem cell graft to a child with acute lymphoblastic leukemia. Each CDR3 is given with its conserved first and last residue. Fields, in order: D gene, clone size, CDR3 length, J gene, V gene, CDR3 DNA, CDR3 protein. The D gene is left open where the match is weak. The listing skips clone size in some rows; elsewhere it reads once, few, many or a size class.

>.|many|13|TRBJ2-1|TRBV6-1
TGTGCCAGCAGGGTTGACAGCCTCAATGAGCAGTTCTTC
CASRVDSLNEQFF
>TRBD1|many|14|TRBJ2-1|TRBV7-9
TGTGCCAGCAGCAAAAGGGACAGTAACAATGAGCAGTTCTTC
CASSKRDSNNEQFF
>.|many|13|TRBJ1-1|TRBV12-3/TRBV12-4
TGTGCCAGCAGTTATCCTATGAACACTGAAGCTTTCTTT
CASSYPMNTEAFF
>.|many|12|TRBJ2-1|TRBV20-1
TGCAGTGCTAGAGATCCCCTTCCTGAGCAGTTCTTC
CSARDPLPEQFF
>.|many|14|TRBJ2-2|TRBV5-4
TGTGCCAGCAGCACGGAGGTGCCTACCGGGGAGCTGTTTTTT
CASSTEVPTGELFF
>TRBD2|many|17|TRBJ2-1|TRBV24-1
TGTGCCACCAGTGACCGAATATTCCTAGCGGGAGGTGGTGAGCAGTTCTTC
CATSDRIFLAGGGEQFF
>TRBD2|many|14|TRBJ2-2|TRBV7-7
TGTGCGAGTGGACTAGCGGGGAACACCGGGGAGCTGTTTTTT
CASGLAGNTGELFF
>.|many|15|TRBJ2-7|TRBV20-1
TGCAGTGCTAGAGATGAGCGCAAACCTTCCTACGAGCAGTACTTC
CSARDERKPSYEQYF
>TRBD2|.|14|TRBJ2-7|TRBV5-1
TGCGCCAGCAGCTTGGTAGCGGGAAGAGGCGAGCAGTACTTC
CASSLVAGRGEQYF
>TRBD2|many|15|TRBJ2-7|TRBV10-1
TGCGCCAGCAGTGATGAGGCTAGCGGGAGCCACGAGCAGTACTTC
CASSDEASGSHEQYF
>.|once|14|TRBJ2-7|TRBV10-3
TGTGCCATCAGTGACCCCGGGATCTCCTACGAGCAGTACTTC
CAISDPGISYEQYF
>.|many|14|TRBJ1-4|TRBV7-8
TGTGCCAGCAGGGGAGGGAGGACTAATGAAAAACTGTTTTTT
CASRGGRTNEKLFF
>.|many|15|TRBJ2-7|TRBV12-3/TRBV12-4
TGTGCCAGCAGTTTAGCGTGGGGCAGACTCTACGAGCAGTACTTC
CASSLAWGRLYEQYF
>.|few|13|TRBJ1-1|TRBV30
TGTGCCTGGAGTGTAATGGGGAACACTGAAGCTTTCTTT
CAWSVMGNTEAFF
>.|many|16|TRBJ2-2|TRBV4-1
TGCGCCAGCAGCCCCGAGCGGGTAATTGACACCGGGGAGCTGTTTTTT
CASSPERVIDTGELFF
>.|many|13|TRBJ2-5|TRBV12-3/TRBV12-4
TGTGCCAGCAGGGACACAGGGCAAGAGACCCAGTACTTC
CASRDTGQETQYF
>.|.|12|TRBJ2-2|TRBV29-1
TGCAGCGTTGTTTGGGACACCGGGGAGCTGTTTTTT
CSVVWDTGELFF
>.|many|13|TRBJ1-2|TRBV12-3/TRBV12-4
TGTGCCAGCAGTTTGAAGGCAGGGAGAGGCTACACCTTC
CASSLKAGRGYTF
>.|.|10|TRBJ1-2|TRBV20-1
TGCAGTGCCCCAGCCAGGATGCTCCACTTC
CSAPARMLHF
>TRBD2|many|13|TRBJ2-7|TRBV15
TGTGCCACTAGGACTAGCGGCTCCTACGAGCAGTACTTC
CATRTSGSYEQYF